This T cell receptor (beta chain) was obtained from a study of shared clonotypes between healthy human individuals. Study background: CD4 naive and memory got three plates each, CD8 naive two, CD8 memory one.

Trimming left V 4 bases short and J 4 bases short, with 11 bases between. The CDR3 covers 14 residues. Germline V gives CDR1 WSHSY, CDR2 SAAADI. Study outcomes and limitations: Investigators collected only blood, and repertoires in tissues likely differ.

As regards this clone: Its antigen is unidentified.

Positively selected for CCR7, the CD45RO-negative cells used as naive CD8 cells excluded terminally differentiated effector memory CD45RA+ cells. Sequencing was performed with immunoSEQ multiplex PCR; in TCRdb, only in-frame clones are kept and a portion is missing. The table lists about 580,000 clones, 98% of them singletons. Input material: naive CD8+ T cells sorted from blood. This TCR came from a man younger than 40 in good health. The genes are TRBV10-2 and TRBJ1-5; D may be TRBD1 (6 bases). CDR3 nucleotide sequence: TGCGCCAGCAGTGGGCACAGGGCGAATCAGCCCCAGCATTTT. It is translated as CASSGHRANQPQHF.